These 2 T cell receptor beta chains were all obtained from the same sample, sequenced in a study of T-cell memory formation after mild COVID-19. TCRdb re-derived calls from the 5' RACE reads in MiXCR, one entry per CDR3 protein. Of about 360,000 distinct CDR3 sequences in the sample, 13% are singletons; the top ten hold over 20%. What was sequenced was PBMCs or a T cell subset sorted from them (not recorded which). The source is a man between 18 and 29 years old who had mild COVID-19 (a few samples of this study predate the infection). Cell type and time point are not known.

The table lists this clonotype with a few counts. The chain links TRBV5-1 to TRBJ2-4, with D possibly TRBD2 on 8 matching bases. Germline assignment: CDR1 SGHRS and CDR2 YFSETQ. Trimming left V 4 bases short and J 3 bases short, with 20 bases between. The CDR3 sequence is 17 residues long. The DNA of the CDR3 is TGCGCCAGCAGCCTCCCGGGAGGGGGCTTGGGCAAAAACATTCAGTACTTC. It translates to CASSLPGGGLGKNIQYF.

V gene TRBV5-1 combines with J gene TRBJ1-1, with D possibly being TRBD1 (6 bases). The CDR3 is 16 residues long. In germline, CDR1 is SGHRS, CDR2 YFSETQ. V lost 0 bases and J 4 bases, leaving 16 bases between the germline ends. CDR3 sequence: CASSLVWGRETTEAFF. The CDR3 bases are TGCGCCAGCAGCTTGGTCTGGGGGCGTGAGACCACTGAAGCTTTCTTT.